This T cell receptor beta chain was recovered during a study of post-analysis software for immune sequencing data. Broader study findings: When compared against controls, multiple sclerosis patients showed significantly lower normalized Chao1 diversity. Patients carried several TRBV segments more frequently than controls did, and TRBV5-6, TRBV5-1 and TRBV20-1 were among them.

Presence of unique molecular identifiers characterized the TCR beta cDNA libraries. Starting from roughly 1.1 to 9.2 million T cells, the study yielded about 500,000 cDNA molecules. MiXCR was run by TCRdb on the PCR reads, yielding one entry per CDR3 protein. This repertoire shows 400,000 to 500,000 distinct CDR3 sequences, more than 30% found once; its top ten account for around 8%. The CDR3 length is 15 residues. Trimming shortened V by 3 bases and J by 2 bases, and 12 bases separated the two germline ends. The germline CDR1 and CDR2 sequences are SGHTA and FQGNSA. With regard to this clonotype: Its antigen is not identified.

This rearrangement joins TRBV7-2 to TRBJ2-3; D remains ambiguous. The clonotype comes from a girl aged 2-10 years with multiple sclerosis. Sample: blood. CDR3 bases: TGTGCCAGCAGCTTCTGGCTACTCGACACAGATACGCAGTATTTT. It yields the protein CASSFWLLDTDTQYF.